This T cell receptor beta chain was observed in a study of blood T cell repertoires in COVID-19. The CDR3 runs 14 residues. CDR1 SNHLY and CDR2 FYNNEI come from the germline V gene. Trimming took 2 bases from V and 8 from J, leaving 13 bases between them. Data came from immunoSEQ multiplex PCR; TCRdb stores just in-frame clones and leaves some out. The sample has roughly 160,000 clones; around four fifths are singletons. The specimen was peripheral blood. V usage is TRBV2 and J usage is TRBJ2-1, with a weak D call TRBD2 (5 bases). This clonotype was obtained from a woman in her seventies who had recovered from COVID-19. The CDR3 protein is CASSEHGIGDEQFF. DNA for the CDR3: TGTGCCAGCAGTGAACACGGGATCGGCGATGAGCAGTTCTTC.